These 32 T cell receptor beta chains were sequenced from one sample in a study of graft-versus-host responses after intestinal transplantation (dated by TCRdb to 2020 to 2023). Library generation was performed with the immunoSEQ multiplex PCR assay. Here the immuneACCESS table is served through TCRdb, limited to in-frame sequences with V and J called. Missing clones are a known gap in these copies; in checked studies unresolved V genes cover under half, and the rest lacks a known reason. Recorded for this sample are about 120,000 clones; 85% to 95% of them occurred a single time. Together, the top ten hold 2.5% to 3.5% of the sample. For these TCRs, the target antigens are not known. The time point label, as the study defines it: cells obtained before transplantation from donor or recipient. The input for sequencing was unstimulated CD8+ T cells sorted from spleen or lymph node cells, taken before intestinal transplant. The receptors shown here come from a human donor who received an intestinal transplant.

The CDR3 reads CASSRKHSLAGVGNEQFF. CDR3 DNA sequence: TGCGCCAGCAGCCGTAAACATTCACTAGCGGGAGTAGGGAATGAGCAGTTCTTC. The V and J genes are TRBV4-1 and TRBJ2-1, with 11 bases matching TRBD2. J lost 7 bases, V lost 4 bases, and 15 bases had no gene match. The CDR3 runs 18 residues. Germline V gene lookup returns CDR1 MGHRA and CDR2 YSYEKL.

V and J are TRBV7-3 and TRBJ2-7; 12 nucleotides align to TRBD1. This CDR3 comprises 16 residues. After removal of 3 bases from V and 5 bases from J, the junction contained 8 bases not matched to a gene. Germline-derived CDR1 and CDR2 are SGHTA and FQGTGA. The CDR3, as DNA: TGTGCCAGCAGCTTTAAGGGACAGGGGGCTTGGGACGAGCAGTACTTC. The encoded protein is CASSFKGQGAWDEQYF.

This clone came up a few times. V usage is TRBV28 and J usage is TRBJ1-1; TRBD1 agrees at 7 bases. Germline V gene data show CDR1 as MDHEN and CDR2 as SYDVKM. The CDR3 is 12 residues long. V shed 8 bases and J 3 bases; nucleotides not matched to a gene: 3. The CDR3 reads CASQTGYTEAFF. The DNA of the CDR3 is TGTGCCAGCCAGACAGGGTACACTGAAGCTTTCTTT. The variable domain in full, with the rest retrieved from reference TRBV28 and TRBJ1-1, is DVKVTQSSRYLVKRTGEKVFLECVQDMDHENMFWYRQDPGLGLRLIYFSYDVKMKEKGDIPEGYSVSREKKERFSLILESASTNQTSMYLCASQTGYTEAFFGQGTRLTVV.

Here the CDR3 DNA reads TGTGCCAGCAGTTCGGGCCCTTATAGCAATCAGCCCCAGCATTTT. This codes for CASSSGPYSNQPQHF. The chain carries TRBV6-5 and TRBJ1-5; D unclear. The CDR3 is 15 amino acids. V lost 4 bases and J lost 0, with 10 bases in between. Germline V gene lookup returns CDR1 MNHEY and CDR2 SVGAGI.

This clone was observed a few times. The V gene is TRBV6-5, the J gene TRBJ1-5, with D maybe TRBD1 (5 bases). Germline-derived CDR1 and CDR2 are MNHEY and SVGAGI. Trimming cost V 0 bases and J 1 base, with 7 bases left between them. The CDR3 length is 15 residues. The CDR3 is CASSYSGASNQPQHF. DNA for the CDR3: TGTGCCAGCAGTTACTCAGGGGCGAGCAATCAGCCCCAGCATTTT.

The rearrangement joins TRBV7-2 to TRBJ2-5; the D gene is possibly TRBD2 (6 bases). The end of the DNA aligns better with TRBJ2-7, so the J call may be wrong. There are 15 residues in the CDR3. Germline V gives CDR1 SGHTA, CDR2 FQGNSA. The CDR3 sequence: CASSLVAGLDYEQYF. CDR3 DNA sequence: TGTGCCAGCAGCTTAGTTGCGGGATTAGACTACGAGCAGTACTTC.

This chain uses TRBV18 with TRBJ2-1, with D hard to call. The V end was cut by 3 bases, the J end by 3 bases, with 9 bases between. This CDR3 contains 14 residues. The germline CDR1 and CDR2 sequences are KGHSH and LQKENI. The CDR3 sequence: CASSPPTGYNEQFF. The CDR3 region has the DNA TGTGCCAGCTCACCGCCGACTGGCTACAATGAGCAGTTCTTC.

The chain couples TRBV4-1 to TRBJ2-7; possibly TRBD1 for D (6 bases). Germline CDR1 reads MGHRA; CDR2 reads YSYEKL. The CDR3 contains 13 residues. V lost 5 bases, J lost 2 bases, and 10 bases lay in between. The CDR3 region is CASSWDTAYEQYF. The CDR3 DNA sequence: TGCGCCAGCAGCTGGGACACTGCCTACGAGCAGTACTTC.

V and J are TRBV28 and TRBJ1-6; tentative D call: TRBD1 (5 bases). Germline CDR1 is MDHEN and CDR2 is SYDVKM. CDR3 size: 16 residues. V was shortened by 2 bases and J by 8 bases, with 16 bases between the two germline ends. In DNA, the CDR3 is TGTGCCAGCAGTTTAATTTCAGGGAAAGCCGATTCACCCCTCCACTTT. Encoded protein: CASSLISGKADSPLHF. The full variable domain, its missing parts supplied by reference TRBV28 and TRBJ1-6, is DVKVTQSSRYLVKRTGEKVFLECVQDMDHENMFWYRQDPGLGLRLIYFSYDVKMKEKGDIPEGYSVSREKKERFSLILESASTNQTSMYLCASSLISGKADSPLHFGNGTRLTVT.

This clone was seen just once. The chain combines TRBV5-4 with TRBJ2-3, with no clear D. V lost 0 bases and J lost 0, with 5 bases in between. Per germline, CDR1 SGHNT and CDR2 YYREEE (reference sequence). The CDR3 has 14 residues. The CDR3 loop reads CASSLERSTDTQYF. CDR3 bases: TGTGCCAGCAGCTTGGAGAGGAGCACAGATACGCAGTATTTT.

V and J are TRBV6-5 and TRBJ1-1, with a tentative D call TRBD1 (6 bases). The CDR3 has 14 residues. Per the germline V gene, CDR1 is MNHEY and CDR2 is SVGAGI. Trimming removed 2 bases at V and 3 bases at J, with 10 bases between. The CDR3 nucleotides read TGTGCCAGCAGTTACAGGGGGGGCGACACTGAAGCTTTCTTT. Encoded protein: CASSYRGGDTEAFF.

The J gene is TRBJ2-5, the V gene TRBV7-9; tentatively, D is TRBD2 (5 bases). From germline, CDR1 is SEHNR and CDR2 FQNEAQ (reference sequence). Deletions cut 5 bases from V and 2 bases from J, with 9 bases between. This CDR3 region has 13 residues. DNA of the CDR3: TGTGCCAGCAGCCCCCGGGATCAAGAGACCCAGTACTTC. It codes for CASSPRDQETQYF.

Note on this clone: One end of the junction is discordant with germline, which a read error may explain. The identical CDR3 is also encoded by other nucleotide sequences in the sample. This chain uses TRBV28 with TRBJ2-7, with 10 bases identical to TRBD2. The germline V gene has CDR1 MDHEN and CDR2 SYDVKM. The CDR3 consists of 14 residues. CDR3 region: CASLDGAGGGEQYF. CDR3 DNA sequence: TGTGCCAGCCTAGATGGAGCGGGAGGGGGAGAGCAGTATTTC.

This chain links TRBV10-3 with TRBJ2-3; TRBD2 agrees at 11 bases. The CDR3 contains 15 residues. CDR1 is ENHRY, CDR2 SYGVKD, per germline. With 2 bases clipped from V and 3 bases from J, the junction kept 1 base outside the gene matches. Written as DNA, the CDR3 is TGTGCCATCAGTGAGGGGACTAGCGGAACAGATACGCAGTATTTT. Translation: CAISEGTSGTDTQYF.

The chain couples TRBV4-1 to TRBJ1-2; D uncertain. V was trimmed by 4 bases and J by 2 bases, leaving 17 bases between them. Germline V gene sequence: CDR1 MGHRA, CDR2 YSYEKL. The CDR3 spans 16 residues. CDR3 loop: CASSPGELTENYGYTF. The DNA for the CDR3 is TGCGCCAGCAGCCCAGGAGAATTAACAGAAAACTATGGCTACACCTTC.

The gene calls are TRBV25-1 and TRBJ2-1; either TRBD1 or TRBD2 may fit D (5 bases each). Germline CDR1 reads MGHDK; CDR2 reads SYGVNS. This CDR3 contains 15 residues. Trimming left V 2 bases short and J 2 bases short, with 10 bases between. CDR3 bases: TGTGCCAGCAGTGAACAGGGAGACACCTACAATGAGCAGTTCTTC. Protein product: CASSEQGDTYNEQFF.

The V and J genes are TRBV27 and TRBJ1-2; 11 nucleotides align to TRBD1. The V and J ends lost 5 bases and 7 bases, in that order; junction bases with no gene match: 9. This CDR3 has 15 amino acids. Germline V gives CDR1 MNHEY, CDR2 SMNVEV (reference sequence). Written as DNA, the CDR3 is TGTGCCAGCAGTCCGACCGGGACAGGGGGATTTGGCTACACCTTC. This codes for CASSPTGTGGFGYTF.

The genes are TRBV15 and TRBJ2-1, with TRBD2 matching over 8 bases. Trimming removed 3 bases from V and 5 bases from J; junction bases left unmatched: 9. Germline V CDR1 and CDR2: LNHNV, YYDKDF (reference sequence). The CDR3 loop spans 16 amino acids. As DNA, the CDR3 is TGTGCCACCAGCAGTCTAGAACTAGCGGATGACAATGAGCAGTTCTTC. This gives the protein CATSSLELADDNEQFF.

The rearrangement uses TRBV9 and TRBJ2-2; 7 bases map to TRBD1. The ends lost 3 bases at V and 4 bases at J; junction bases unmatched: 6. Germline CDR1 and CDR2: SGDLS and YYNGEE. The CDR3 is 15 amino acids. CDR3 DNA: TGTGCCAGCAGCGCCCCGACAGGGCTCACCGGGGAGCTGTTTTTT. Translating it yields CASSAPTGLTGELFF.

The chain uses TRBV27 and TRBJ1-5, with D unclear. Trimming took 2 bases from V and 6 from J, leaving 14 bases between them. The CDR3 has 15 residues. The germline CDR1 and CDR2 sequences are MNHEY and SMNVEV (reference sequence). DNA of the CDR3: TGTGCCAGCAGTTTAGTCGGTGGGGAAGGTCAGCCCCAGCATTTT. Translation gives CASSLVGGEGQPQHF.

This rearrangement joins TRBV28 to TRBJ2-7, with 12 bases fitting TRBD2. Per the germline V gene, CDR1 is MDHEN and CDR2 is SYDVKM. V was clipped by 2 bases and J by 4 bases; unmatched bases: 3. CDR3 length: 15 amino acids. The CDR3 sequence: CASSLGLAGLYEQYF. CDR3 DNA: TGTGCCAGCAGTTTAGGACTAGCGGGACTGTACGAGCAGTACTTC.

This sequence joins TRBV4-1 and TRBJ1-4; tentative D call: TRBD1 (6 bases). The germline V and J ends were trimmed by 3 bases and 10 bases, with 15 bases remaining between them. The CDR3 is 14 amino acids. CDR1 is MGHRA, CDR2 YSYEKL, per germline. The CDR3 region is CASSQGASTGKLFF. DNA for the CDR3: TGCGCCAGCAGCCAGGGGGCCTCAACGGGAAAACTGTTTTTT.

V usage is TRBV9 and J usage is TRBJ2-7, with a weak D call TRBD2 (6 bases). CDR1 SGDLS and CDR2 YYNGEE come from the germline V gene. V lost 0 bases and J 0 bases, leaving 10 bases between the germline ends. The CDR3 is made up of 15 amino acids. CDR3 amino acids: CASSVDGGSSYEQYF. The CDR3 bases are TGTGCCAGCAGCGTAGACGGAGGGAGCTCCTACGAGCAGTACTTC.

The chain couples TRBV21-1 to TRBJ1-4; TRBD1 reflects the table's D call only, with no check against the DNA. TRBV21-1 is noted as a pseudogene. The CDR3 consists of 14 residues. CDR3 coding DNA: TGTGCCAGCAGCCCCCAGGGTATTCATGAAAAACTGTTTTTT. Its protein is CASSPQGIHEKLFF.

Comments on this clone: This same CDR3 is encoded by further DNA sequences in the sample. The V and J genes are TRBV6-5 and TRBJ2-3; D is perhaps TRBD2 (6 bases). From germline, CDR1 is MNHEY and CDR2 SVGAGI. CDR3 length: 15 residues. Trimming left V 4 bases short and J 2 bases short, with 13 bases between. Here the CDR3 reads CASSFGGPNTDTQYF. CDR3 DNA sequence: TGTGCCAGCAGTTTCGGGGGACCGAACACAGATACGCAGTATTTT.

V is TRBV28 and J is TRBJ2-7; the D is unclear. V was shortened by 6 bases and J by 4 bases, with 13 bases between the two germline ends. CDR3 length equals 13 residues. The germline CDR1 and CDR2 sequences are MDHEN and SYDVKM. This CDR3 reads CASRSDVGYEQYF. Here the CDR3 DNA reads TGTGCCAGCAGATCGGACGTAGGGTACGAGCAGTACTTC. The complete variable domain, with remaining parts taken from reference TRBV28 and TRBJ2-7, reads DVKVTQSSRYLVKRTGEKVFLECVQDMDHENMFWYRQDPGLGLRLIYFSYDVKMKEKGDIPEGYSVSREKKERFSLILESASTNQTSMYLCASRSDVGYEQYFGPGTRLTVT.

This clone was seen only once. CDR3 amino acids: CASRSGVGYTF. The CDR3 DNA reads TGTGCCAGCAGGAGTGGGGTAGGCTACACCTTC. The chain has TRBV27 and TRBJ1-2, with D uncertain. V was pared by 6 bases and J by 8 bases, with 10 bases between. Germline loops: CDR1 MNHEY, CDR2 SMNVEV (reference sequence). This CDR3 has 11 amino acids.

The chain joins TRBV28 to TRBJ2-7; tentative D call: TRBD1 (6 bases). Germline values: CDR1 MDHEN, CDR2 SYDVKM. Trimming took off 5 bases at V and 0 bases at J, with 8 bases between the two ends. The CDR3 consists of 13 residues. As DNA, the CDR3 is TGTGCCAGCAGTAGGGGGAGCTCCTACGAGCAGTACTTC. Translated: CASSRGSSYEQYF.

This clone appeared once. The chain is built from TRBV10-3 and TRBJ2-7, with TRBD1 matching over 7 bases. With V trimmed by 8 bases and J by 1 base, 14 bases remained unmatched. This CDR3 has 16 amino acids. The germline V gene encodes CDR1 ENHRY and CDR2 SYGVKD. CDR3 nucleotide sequence: TGTGCCATCCGTCAGGGGGAAACGGCGGCGTCCTACGAGCAGTACTTC. It specifies CAIRQGETAASYEQYF.

The rearrangement uses TRBV7-6 and TRBJ2-5, with a tentative D call TRBD1 (7 bases). The CDR3 spans 15 residues. Germline loops: CDR1 SGHVS, CDR2 FNYEAQ. V was pared by 1 base and J by 3 bases, with 12 bases between. The CDR3 DNA reads TGTGCCAGCAGCTTAGGCGGGACAGTCGAAGAGACCCAGTACTTC. Translating gives CASSLGGTVEETQYF.

V and J are TRBV9 and TRBJ2-5, with D tentatively TRBD1 (6 bases). The DNA end favors TRBJ2-7, so the J call may be wrong. CDR3 length equals 13 residues. The germline V gene has CDR1 SGDLS and CDR2 YYNGEE. Here the CDR3 DNA reads TGTGCCAGCAGCGTAGGGACAGCCTACGAGCAGTACTTC. Translation: CASSVGTAYEQYF.

The chain links TRBV27 to TRBJ1-1; the D gene is possibly TRBD1 (5 bases). Germline loops: CDR1 MNHEY, CDR2 SMNVEV (reference sequence). This CDR3 is built from 15 residues. V was shortened by 5 bases and J by 0 bases, with 13 bases between the two germline ends. The CDR3 spells CASSPFRDLNTEAFF. As DNA, the CDR3 is TGTGCCAGCAGTCCGTTCAGGGACCTGAACACTGAAGCTTTCTTT.